The T cell receptor (beta chain) under discussion was sequenced for a study of human T cells and chemical hapten exposure. Whole-study context: Skin of the upper inner arm, roughly 2 cm by roughly 2 cm, received 2% DPC for sensitization.

General study findings and limits: In comparison with controls, expanded TCRs gave rise to a significantly larger number of large CDR3 similarity clusters.

Noted time point: patch test 2, 6 weeks after DPC sensitization. The treatment here: therapeutic diphenylcyclopropenone sensitization with weekly scalp DPC. At every patch-test visit, blood was drawn before the patch test was applied. In the authors' workflow: There were a median of around 96,000 TCRs per sample, with a range from roughly 23,224 to 750,000. TCRdb re-called the RACE reads with MiXCR, one entry per CDR3 protein. The authors' filters were not applied to this entry. Of tens of thousands of distinct CDR3 sequences in the sample, about a tenth were seen once. In its sample, this clonotype was seen many times. As yet, its antigen is unknown. Trimming cost V 4 bases and J 4 bases, with 13 bases left between them. The germline gives CDR1 SGHTA, CDR2 FQGNSA. The CDR3 is made up of 14 amino acids.

The V gene is TRBV7-2, the J gene TRBJ1-1; D is uncertain. The receptor comes from a woman in her 50s with alopecia areata. Some clones in this sample may be carry-over from other donors' samples. Specimen: whole blood, collected in connection with sensitization to the hapten diphenylcyclopropenone (DPC). In DNA form, the CDR3 reads TGTGCCAGCAGCTCGCCGGCACGAGGCACTGAAGCTTTCTTT. This translates into CASSSPARGTEAFF.